Below, 14 T cell receptor beta chains from the same sample are listed, as sequenced in a study of shared clonotypes between healthy human individuals. Method: immunoSEQ multiplex PCR; TCRdb's copy keeps in-frame clones and lacks some. Found here are millions of clones, over 85% of them singletons; the top ten hold under 0.15%. Sequenced material: naive CD4+ T cells sorted from blood. Subset specified: CD45RA+ positively selected. The receptors derive from a young man in good health.

The rearrangement uses TRBV10-3 and TRBJ2-7; 8 nucleotides line up with TRBD2. The V gene end was trimmed by 3 bases and the J gene end by 5 bases; junction bases not matched to a gene: 9. Germline CDR1 and CDR2: ENHRY and SYGVKD. CDR3 length: 15 residues. The CDR3 region has the DNA TGTGCCATCAGTGACGGGGGGGTAGGGGACCACGAGCAGTACTTC. Translating gives CAISDGGVGDHEQYF.

V is TRBV7-9 and J is TRBJ2-3, with 8 bases fitting TRBD2. CDR1 SEHNR and CDR2 FQNEAQ come from the germline V gene (reference sequence). CDR3 length: 18 residues. After removal of 4 bases from V and 1 base from J, the junction contained 13 bases not matched to a gene. CDR3 amino acids: CASSSSIVRGERTDTQYF. DNA of the CDR3: TGTGCCAGCAGCTCCTCGATCGTGCGGGGGGAGCGCACAGATACGCAGTATTTT.

The gene calls are TRBV6-5 and TRBJ2-7; the D gene is possibly TRBD1 (5 bases). V was shortened by 6 bases and J by 3 bases, with 12 bases between the two germline ends. This CDR3 spans 13 amino acids. Germline CDR1 MNHEY, CDR2 SVGAGI. The CDR3 DNA reads TGTGCCAGCAGCCGATCCAGGGACTACGAGCAGTACTTC. It codes for CASSRSRDYEQYF.

The chain carries TRBV7-9 and TRBJ1-2; D remains unclear. Germline V CDR1 and CDR2: SEHNR, FQNEAQ (reference sequence). The CDR3 has 13 residues. V lost 5 bases and J 2 bases, leaving 9 bases between the germline ends. CDR3 residues: CASSPNENYGYTF. The CDR3 DNA reads TGTGCCAGCAGCCCGAATGAGAACTATGGCTACACCTTC.

The rearrangement links TRBV6-6 to TRBJ2-3; TRBD1 agrees at 11 bases. CDR1 and CDR2 (germline): MNHNY, SVGAGI (reference sequence). The V gene end was trimmed by 9 bases and the J gene end by 4 bases; junction bases not matched to a gene: 6. The CDR3 totals 14 residues. The CDR3 region has the DNA TGTGCCAGTAGGGACAGGGGGTTCGCAGATACGCAGTATTTT. This codes for CASRDRGFADTQYF.

This rearrangement joins TRBV5-1 to TRBJ2-2; D is uncertain. Germline V gene lookup returns CDR1 SGHRS and CDR2 YFSETQ. V lost 6 bases to trimming and J lost 3 bases, with 12 bases between them. The CDR3 totals 14 residues. CDR3 coding DNA: TGCGCCAGCATCAAGGACCCTGACACCGGGGAGCTGTTTTTT. Translated: CASIKDPDTGELFF.

This clone was recorded once. The rearrangement joins TRBV5-6 to TRBJ2-2, with 12 bases lining up with TRBD2. This CDR3 is 17 amino acids long. Germline V gives CDR1 SGHDT, CDR2 YYEEEE. The J segment lost 1 base and the V segment lost 4 bases, leaving 5 bases of the junction unmatched. Here the CDR3 DNA reads TGTGCCAGCAGCGACGGACTAGCGGGAAAGAACACCGGGGAGCTGTTTTTT. It yields the protein CASSDGLAGKNTGELFF.

The J gene is TRBJ2-5, the V gene TRBV6-6; TRBD1 or TRBD2 may be the D gene (5 bases each). Germline V gene sequence: CDR1 MNHNY, CDR2 SVGAGI (reference sequence). Trimming left V 5 bases short and J 5 bases short, with 9 bases between. The CDR3 runs 12 residues. The CDR3 loop reads CASSRDRETQYF. The CDR3 nucleotides are TGTGCCAGCAGTCGGGACCGGGAGACCCAGTACTTC.

The chain is built from TRBV5-4 and TRBJ2-3; 7 bases match TRBD1. The CDR3 runs to 15 residues. CDR1 is SGHNT and CDR2 is YYREEE in the germline V gene (reference sequence). Trimming removed 9 bases from V and 0 bases from J; junction bases left unmatched: 10. The CDR3 sequence is CATQKRGLSTDTQYF. In DNA form, the CDR3 reads TGTGCCACCCAAAAGAGGGGGCTCAGCACAGATACGCAGTATTTT.

The rearrangement uses TRBV11-2 and TRBJ2-7; 9 bases are shared with TRBD1. The CDR3 totals 14 residues. Germline V gene sequence: CDR1 SGHAT, CDR2 FQNNGV. Trimming removed 5 bases from V and 2 bases from J; junction bases left unmatched: 4. The chain's CDR3 is CASSRRDRAYEQYF. CDR3 sequence (DNA): TGTGCCAGCAGCCGCCGGGACAGGGCCTACGAGCAGTACTTC.

The chain has TRBV6-5 and TRBJ1-3; the D is unclear. V gave up 3 bases and J gave up 2 bases, with 5 bases separating them. The V gene's germline CDR1 is MNHEY and CDR2 SVGAGI. There are 13 residues in the CDR3. This chain's CDR3 is CASSYATGNTIYF. Written as DNA, the CDR3 is TGTGCCAGCAGTTATGCCACTGGAAACACCATATATTTT.

The gene calls are TRBV27 and TRBJ2-3; TRBD2 matches at 13 bases. The CDR3 covers 14 residues. V gave up 6 bases and J gave up 13 bases; unmatched junction bases: 10. CDR1 MNHEY and CDR2 SMNVEV come from the germline V gene (reference sequence). CDR3 nucleotide sequence: TGTGCCAGCAGGACACTAGCGGGAGGGAGTCTAAAGTATTTT. It encodes CASRTLAGGSLKYF.

The V and J genes are TRBV29-1 and TRBJ2-1; TRBD2 matches 8 bases. Germline-derived CDR1 and CDR2 are SQVTM and ANQGSEA. The CDR3 runs 13 residues. J lost 2 bases, V lost 6 bases, and 3 bases had no gene match. This chain's CDR3 is CSVAGDAYNEQFF. CDR3 in DNA: TGCAGCGTAGCGGGAGACGCCTACAATGAGCAGTTCTTC.

The V and J genes are TRBV28 and TRBJ2-7; the D gene is possibly TRBD1 (6 bases). The CDR3 spans 14 residues. CDR1 and CDR2 from the germline V gene are MDHEN and SYDVKM. V lost 4 bases and J 2 bases, leaving 12 bases between the germline ends. The CDR3 region has the DNA TGTGCCAGCAGTTCGGACAGAAGGCCCTACGAGCAGTACTTC. It translates to CASSSDRRPYEQYF. The full variable domain, in which reference TRBV28 and TRBJ2-7 provide the parts outside the CDR3, is DVKVTQSSRYLVKRTGEKVFLECVQDMDHENMFWYRQDPGLGLRLIYFSYDVKMKEKGDIPEGYSVSREKKERFSLILESASTNQTSMYLCASSSDRRPYEQYFGPGTRLTVT.